Listed below are T cell receptor beta chains from one sample, sequenced in a study of regulatory T cells in long-lasting Graves disease. TCRdb re-analysed the multiplex PCR reads in MiXCR, keeping a single row per CDR3 protein. The top ten hold approximately 15% of the sample, which has 250,000 or so distinct CDR3 sequences, 18% seen once. The same sample was also studied in work on T cells in Graves' hyperthyroidism and ophthalmopathy.

This material consisted of peripheral blood mononuclear cells (PBMCs), taken at new diagnosis, from a patient treated with antithyroid drugs. The receptors originated from a woman in her twenties or thirties with Graves disease. Both conserved end residues are part of each CDR3. D genes are given only for firm matches. Only some rows state a clone size, as once, few, many or a class for expanded clones.

size	V	D	J	CDR3	DNA
many	TRBV2	.	TRBJ2-7	CASMWDLGPYEQYF	TGTGCCAGCATGTGGGACCTAGGGCCCTACGAGCAGTACTTC
many	TRBV12-3/TRBV12-4	TRBD1	TRBJ1-1	CASRRQGAENTEAFF	TGTGCCAGCAGAAGACAGGGGGCCGAGAACACTGAAGCTTTCTTT
many	TRBV11-1	TRBD1	TRBJ2-5	CASSLGTGGRETQYF	TGTGCCAGCAGCTTAGGGACAGGGGGCCGGGAGACCCAGTACTTC
many	TRBV5-6	.	TRBJ2-1	CASSLRRYNEQFF	TGTGCCAGCAGCTTGCGGCGGTACAATGAGCAGTTCTTC
many	TRBV28	.	TRBJ1-4	CASSLETENEKLFF	TGTGCCAGCAGTTTGGAGACAGAAAATGAAAAACTGTTTTTT
.	TRBV20-1	TRBD2	TRBJ2-3	CSASSPGLSQDTQYF	TGCAGTGCTAGCTCTCCGGGACTATCTCAGGATACGCAGTATTTT
many	TRBV19	.	TRBJ1-1	CASSTYRGMNTEAFF	TGTGCCAGTAGTACTTACCGGGGCATGAACACTGAAGCTTTCTTT
.	TRBV24-1	TRBD2	TRBJ2-3	CATSPGGGAMSNTQYF	TGTGCCACGAGTCCGGGCGGGGGGGCCATGTCGAATACGCAGTATTTT
many	TRBV20-1	.	TRBJ1-1	CSADPQGRVTEAFF	TGCAGTGCTGACCCCCAGGGGAGGGTCACTGAAGCTTTCTTT
many	TRBV7-9	.	TRBJ1-1	CASSPPRGANTEAFF	TGTGCCAGCAGCCCCCCCCGGGGGGCAAACACTGAAGCTTTCTTT
many	TRBV7-3	.	TRBJ1-1	CASSLTGEYAEAFF	TGTGCCAGCAGCTTAACCGGGGAGTACGCGGAAGCTTTCTTT
many	TRBV20-1	.	TRBJ2-5	CSARDRIQETQYF	TGCAGTGCTAGAGACAGGATTCAAGAGACCCAGTACTTC
.	TRBV29-1	.	TRBJ2-5	CSAALGRETQYF	TGCAGCGCCGCCTTGGGGCGAGAGACCCAGTACTTC
few	TRBV6-1	.	TRBJ2-7	CASRKPDRYEQYF	TGTGCCAGCAGGAAACCGGACCGGTACGAGCAGTACTTC
many	TRBV7-3	.	TRBJ1-1	CASSFRGKTETSTEAFF	TGTGCCAGCAGCTTTAGGGGGAAGACTGAGACATCCACTGAAGCTTTCTTT
many	TRBV2	TRBD2	TRBJ2-1	CASSDAYPSGGTYNEQFF	TGTGCCAGCAGTGATGCCTATCCTAGCGGGGGGACCTACAATGAGCAGTTCTTC
.	TRBV12-5	TRBD1	TRBJ1-1	CASGSRDSTEAFF	TGTGCTAGTGGTTCACGGGACAGTACTGAAGCTTTCTTT
few	TRBV20-1	TRBD1	TRBJ1-1	CSARDSWTGGVPDTEAFF	TGCAGTGCTAGAGATAGTTGGACAGGGGGCGTCCCCGACACTGAAGCTTTCTTT
many	TRBV7-9	TRBD2	TRBJ2-3	CASSLGSGLAGGKADTQYF	TGTGCCAGCAGCTTAGGTTCAGGACTAGCGGGGGGGAAAGCAGATACGCAGTATTTT
many	TRBV20-1	TRBD1	TRBJ1-2	CSARENPGQALRYTF	TGCAGTGCTAGAGAAAATCCGGGACAGGCGCTTCGCTACACCTTC